A selection of T cell receptor beta chains follows, all from one sample in a study of response to subunit inactivated influenza vaccine. MiXCR, run by TCRdb on the RT-PCR reads, gives a single entry per CDR3 protein. Among 450,000 to 600,000 distinct CDR3 sequences, approximately 7.7% were seen once, and the ten largest hold roughly 13%. Specimen: PBMCs from blood, collected roughly 24 months after vaccination. The receptor set was obtained from a man aged 45 to 70 who received an inactivated influenza vaccine. Both conserved end residues are part of each CDR3. The order of the fields is D gene, J gene, V gene, clone size, CDR3 DNA, CDR3 protein. The D gene is left open where the match is weak. Clone size is stated in some rows and not others, as once, few, many or a class when expanded.

TRBD2 TRBJ2-1 TRBV29-1 many TGCAGCGTTGACAATGGACTAGGGGTCGATGAGCAGTTCTTC CSVDNGLGVDEQFF
- TRBJ2-5 TRBV4-1 many TGCGCCAGCAGCCAAGTGGGGGGACCAGAGACCCAGTACTTC CASSQVGGPETQYF
- TRBJ2-6 TRBV20-1 - TGCAGTGCTGGGCCGCCCGGGGCCAACGTCCTGACTTTC CSAGPPGANVLTF
TRBD1 TRBJ2-5 TRBV5-6 - TGTGCCAGCAGCTTGGGACAGGGGTTTCTAAGGGAAGAGACCCAGTACTTC CASSLGQGFLREETQYF
TRBD2 TRBJ2-1 TRBV20-1 few TGCAGTGCTAGCCAGCGGGGGACCTCGCAGTTCTTC CSASQRGTSQFF
TRBD2 TRBJ2-2 TRBV12-3/TRBV12-4 few TGTGCCAGCAGTCGGACCGCGGGGGTTAGGACCGGGGAGCTGTTTTTT CASSRTAGVRTGELFF
TRBD1 TRBJ2-7 TRBV2 - TGTGCCAGCAGGACAGGGCAGCTCTCCTACGAGCAGTACTTC CASRTGQLSYEQYF
- TRBJ1-1 TRBV19 few TGTGCCAGTCTAACCGGACTGAGAGGGGACACTGAAGCTTTCTTT CASLTGLRGDTEAFF
TRBD1 TRBJ2-5 TRBV5-1 few TGCGCCAGCAGCTTGACACAGGGGAGCGAGACCCAGTACTTC CASSLTQGSETQYF
- TRBJ1-1 TRBV3-1 - TGTGCCAGCAGCCAAGAAGAGGGTAGAACTGAAGCTTTCTTT CASSQEEGRTEAFF
TRBD2 TRBJ2-2 TRBV12-3/TRBV12-4 many TGTGCCAGCAGTCCGACTAGCGGGGGAAACACCGGGGAGCTGTTTTTT CASSPTSGGNTGELFF
TRBD1 TRBJ2-1 TRBV12-3/TRBV12-4 - TGTGCCAGCAGACCAGGACAGGGATCCTACAATGAGCAGTTCTTC CASRPGQGSYNEQFF
- TRBJ2-3 TRBV4-1 many TGCGCCAGCAGCCGGGGTCCCAGCACAGATACGCAGTATTTT CASSRGPSTDTQYF
TRBD1 TRBJ2-3 TRBV9 few TGTGCCAGCAGCGTAGGGGACAGGGCTAATACGCAGTATTTT CASSVGDRANTQYF
- TRBJ2-7 TRBV28 few TGTGCCTCAGTCCGGGGCCACGAGCAGTACTTC CASVRGHEQYF
- TRBJ1-6 TRBV4-2 many TGTGCCAGCAGCCAGGGAACCGGGACGGTAAATTCACCCCTCCACTTT CASSQGTGTVNSPLHF
- TRBJ2-5 TRBV19 once TGTGCCAGTAGCGTCGGACAGAAAGAGACCCAGTACTTC CASSVGQKETQYF
- TRBJ2-5 TRBV12-3/TRBV12-4 few TGTGCCAGCAGTCCCGCAACGCAAGAGACCCAGTACTTC CASSPATQETQYF
- TRBJ1-3 TRBV5-1 many TGCGCCAGCAGCACGGGACGGCCTACTGGAAACACCATATATTTT CASSTGRPTGNTIYF
- TRBJ1-1 TRBV5-1 few TGCGCCAGCAGCGAGTGGGGGAACACTGAAGCTTTCTTT CASSEWGNTEAFF
- TRBJ2-5 TRBV3-1 - TGTGCCAGCAGCCATCCCCTTGGGGAGACCCAGTACTTC CASSHPLGETQYF
- TRBJ2-7 TRBV21-1 - TGTGCCAGCAGCAGACCCACCCATCGACAGTGGTTTGCCTGCTACGAGCAGTACTTC CASSRPTHRQWFACYEQYF
- TRBJ2-2 TRBV5-1 - TGCGCCAGCAGCTTGCAACTTAGGTCGGGTAACACCGGGGAGCTGTTTTTT CASSLQLRSGNTGELFF
- TRBJ2-7 TRBV5-1 few TGCGCCAGCAGCTTGGACAGAATGGGAGACTACGAGCAGTACTTC CASSLDRMGDYEQYF
- TRBJ1-2 TRBV19 few TGTGCCAGTAGTACTTCGAGGAGGCCAATCCGGGGCTACACCTTC CASSTSRRPIRGYTF
- TRBJ2-1 TRBV5-1 few TGCGCCAGCAGCTTGATGGGGGGGGCATTTAATGAGCAGTTCTTC CASSLMGGAFNEQFF
- TRBJ1-2 TRBV4-1 few TGCGCCAGCAGCCCTACTCCGACGGGGGAGTATGGCTACACCTTC CASSPTPTGEYGYTF
- TRBJ2-2 TRBV7-9 many TGTGCCAGCACAAGGACTTCTAACACCGGGGAGCTGTTTTTT CASTRTSNTGELFF
- TRBJ2-2 TRBV7-2 - TGTGCCAGCAGTCCTCACGGGCCCCGGGCGACCGGGGAGCTGTTTTTT CASSPHGPRATGELFF
- TRBJ2-5 TRBV5-4 many TGTGCCAGCGGTGGAGAGACCCAGTACTTC CASGGETQYF
TRBD1 TRBJ2-7 TRBV28 many TGTGCCAGCACCGAGGTTCGCTCCTCGGGACAGCTTTATCGTTACGAGCAGTACTTC CASTEVRSSGQLYRYEQYF
TRBD1 TRBJ1-2 TRBV28 few TGTGCCAGCAGTCCCGGGACAGGGAAGTATGGCTACACCTTC CASSPGTGKYGYTF
TRBD1 TRBJ2-2 TRBV28 many TGTGCCAGCCGGGACAGCCGAATCCCGAACACCGGGGAGCTGTTTTTT CASRDSRIPNTGELFF
- TRBJ2-2 TRBV4-3 - TGCGCCAGCAGCCAAGATCGTCGACGTCAGGGCGGGGAGCTGTTTTTT CASSQDRRRQGGELFF
TRBD2 TRBJ2-3 TRBV7-8 few TGTGCCAGCAGCTTAGCTAGCGGGAGGGAGACAGATACGCAGTATTTT CASSLASGRETDTQYF
- TRBJ2-3 TRBV5-1 few TGCGCCAGCAGCCTTCAAGGGGCGTACACAGATACGCAGTATTTT CASSLQGAYTDTQYF
TRBD1 TRBJ1-2 TRBV20-1 few TGCAGCGGGACAGGAAACTATGGCTACACCTTC CSGTGNYGYTF
- TRBJ1-1 TRBV4-1 few TGCGCCAGCACCCTGACGAAGACACAGAACACTGAAGCTTTCTTT CASTLTKTQNTEAFF